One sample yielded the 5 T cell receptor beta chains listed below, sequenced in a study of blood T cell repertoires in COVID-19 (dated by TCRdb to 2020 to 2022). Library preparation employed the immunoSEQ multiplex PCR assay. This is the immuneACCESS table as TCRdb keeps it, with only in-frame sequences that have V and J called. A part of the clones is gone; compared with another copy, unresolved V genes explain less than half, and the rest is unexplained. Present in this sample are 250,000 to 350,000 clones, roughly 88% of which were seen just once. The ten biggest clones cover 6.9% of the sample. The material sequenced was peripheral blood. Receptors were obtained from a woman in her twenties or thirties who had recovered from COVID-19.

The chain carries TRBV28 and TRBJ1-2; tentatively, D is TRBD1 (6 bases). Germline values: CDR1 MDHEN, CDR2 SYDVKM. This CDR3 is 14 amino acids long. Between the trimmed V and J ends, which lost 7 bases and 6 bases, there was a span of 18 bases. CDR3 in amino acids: CASTSQGLTHGYTF. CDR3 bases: TGTGCCAGCACCTCCCAGGGGCTCACGCATGGCTACACCTTC.

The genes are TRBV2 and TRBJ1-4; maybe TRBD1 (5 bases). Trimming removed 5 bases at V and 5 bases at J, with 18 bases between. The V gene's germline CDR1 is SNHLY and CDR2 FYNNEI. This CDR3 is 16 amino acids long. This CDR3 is CASSRQGIGGNEKLFF. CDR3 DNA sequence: TGTGCCAGCAGTCGCCAGGGAATAGGAGGGAATGAAAAACTGTTTTTT.

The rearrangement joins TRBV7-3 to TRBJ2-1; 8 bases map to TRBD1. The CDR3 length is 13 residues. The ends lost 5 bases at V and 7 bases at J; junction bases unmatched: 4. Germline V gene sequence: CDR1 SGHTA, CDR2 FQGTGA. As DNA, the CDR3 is TGTGCCAGCAGCCGGACAGGGAAAAATGAGCAGTTCTTC. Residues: CASSRTGKNEQFF.

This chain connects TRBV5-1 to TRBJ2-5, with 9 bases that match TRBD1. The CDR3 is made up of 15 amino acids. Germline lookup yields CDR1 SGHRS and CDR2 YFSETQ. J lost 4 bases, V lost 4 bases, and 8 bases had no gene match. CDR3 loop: CASSPGTGRRETQYF. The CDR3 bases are TGCGCCAGCAGCCCTGGGACAGGGCGAAGAGAGACCCAGTACTTC.

CDR3 loop: CASSQQGGTEAFF. As DNA, the CDR3 is TGCGCCAGCAGTCAACAGGGCGGCACTGAAGCTTTCTTT. This chain uses TRBV5-1 with TRBJ1-1, with D tentatively TRBD1 (6 bases). The germline V and J ends were trimmed by 5 bases and 4 bases, with 12 bases remaining between them. Germline loops: CDR1 SGHRS, CDR2 YFSETQ. This CDR3 contains 13 residues.